Below are 10 T cell receptor beta chains sequenced from a single sample in a study of vaccination effects on CD4 cells after COVID-19. Before sequencing took place, the ViraFEST assay used viral peptide pools to expand antigen-specific CD4+ T cells. With more than 9 days of culture completed, CD4+ T cells were isolated. Two-dose vaccination with either BNT162b2 or mRNA-1273 was given to the participants. Sequencing used immunoSEQ multiplex PCR; TCRdb keeps in-frame clones, though not all of them. The repertoire holds around 81,000 clones, with roughly 80% as singletons. These receptors have no known antigen. The sequencing here drew on CD4+ T cells from PBMCs cultured with HCoV-OC43 spike peptides, taken after COVID-19 vaccination. Documented subset: HCoV-OC43 spike overlapping peptide pool stimulation. The receptors originated from a human donor who received a COVID-19 vaccine.

Here the CDR3 DNA reads TGTGCCACCAGTGATCCCGGGACTAGCGGGGGGTTAGATACGCAGTATTTT. Translated, it gives CATSDPGTSGGLDTQYF. The chain carries TRBV24-1 and TRBJ2-3; 15 bases map to TRBD2. CDR1 is KGHDR and CDR2 is SFDVKD in the germline V gene. V lost 3 bases and J lost 5; bases outside the gene matches: 5. CDR3 length: 17 amino acids.

V usage is TRBV3-1 (or the pseudogene TRBV3-2) and J usage is TRBJ2-2; D remains ambiguous. The CDR3 totals 12 residues. CDR1 and CDR2 from the germline V gene are LGHDT and YNNKEL (reference sequence). V lost 5 bases to trimming and J lost 8 bases, with 9 bases between them. In DNA, the CDR3 is TGTGCCAGCAGCTTGTCAATGGGGGAGCTGTTTTTT. The encoded protein is CASSLSMGELFF.

This sequence joins TRBV24-1 and TRBJ2-3; 9 bases align to TRBD1. This CDR3 contains 14 residues. Losses at the gene ends were 8 bases for V and 4 bases for J; bases not matched to a gene: 6. CDR1 and CDR2 from the germline V gene are KGHDR and SFDVKD. For the CDR3, the DNA is TGTGCCACCATGCCGGGACAGGGCTCAGATACGCAGTATTTT. Encoded protein: CATMPGQGSDTQYF.

The DNA for the CDR3 is TGTGCCAGCAGTTACTCGATAGGGGTGAACACTGAAGCTTTCTTT. Translating it yields CASSYSIGVNTEAFF. V and J are TRBV6-5 and TRBJ1-1; maybe TRBD1 (5 bases). Trimming left V 0 bases short and J 0 bases short, with 8 bases between. The CDR3 spans 15 residues. CDR1 MNHEY and CDR2 SVGAGI come from the germline V gene.

This sequence joins TRBV5-1 and TRBJ2-3; D is uncertain. The V end lost 3 bases, the J end lost 3 bases, and 2 bases lay between the germline ends. This CDR3 contains 11 residues. CDR1 is SGHRS, CDR2 YFSETQ, per germline. The CDR3 sequence: CASSSTDTQYF. The CDR3 region has the DNA TGCGCCAGCAGCTCTACAGATACGCAGTATTTT.

This clone was counted between two and nine times. The gene calls are TRBV10-2 and TRBJ2-3; D unresolved. The germline V and J ends were trimmed by 2 bases and 6 bases, with 3 bases remaining between them. Germline lookup yields CDR1 WSHSY and CDR2 SAAADI. CDR3 length equals 11 residues. The CDR3 region is CASSEADTQYF. The DNA of the CDR3 is TGCGCCAGCAGTGAGGCCGATACGCAGTATTTT.

V is TRBV19 and J is TRBJ1-1; 8 bases fit TRBD1. The CDR3 loop spans 15 amino acids. Germline CDR1 reads LNHDA; CDR2 reads SQIVND (reference sequence). V shed 5 bases, J shed 1 base, and the junction held 6 bases outside the gene matches. CDR3 loop: CASSLGDRQNTEAFF. CDR3 DNA: TGTGCCAGTAGTCTCGGGGACAGGCAGAACACTGAAGCTTTCTTT. Complete variable domain (other parts from reference TRBV19 and TRBJ1-1): DGGITQSPKYLFRKEGQNVTLSCEQNLNHDAMYWYRQDPGQGLRLIYYSQIVNDFQKGDIAEGYSVSREKKESFPLTVTSAQKNPTAFYLCASSLGDRQNTEAFFGQGTRLTVV.

This clone was counted only a few times. This same CDR3 is encoded by further DNA sequences in the sample. The chain couples TRBV18 to TRBJ1-1; D perhaps matches TRBD1 (5 bases). Trimming pared 3 bases from V and 1 base from J, leaving 6 bases between. Germline assignment: CDR1 KGHSH and CDR2 LQKENI. The CDR3 has 13 amino acids. CDR3 protein: CASSPGQNTEAFF. CDR3 bases: TGTGCCAGCTCACCCGGACAGAACACTGAAGCTTTCTTT.

This sequence joins TRBV6-2 or TRBV6-3 and TRBJ2-7; 8 nucleotides agree with TRBD1. The CDR3 has 15 amino acids. V lost 4 bases and J lost 3; bases outside the gene matches: 8. In germline, CDR1 is MNHEY, CDR2 SVGEGT. CDR3 nucleotides: TGTGCCAGCAGTTTTCTCGGGACAGGACACTACGAGCAGTACGTC. It codes for CASSFLGTGHYEQYV.

V and J are TRBV6-4 and TRBJ2-2; D is undetermined. Trimming shortened V by 4 bases and J by 4 bases, and 10 bases separated the two germline ends. CDR1 is MRHNA and CDR2 is SNTAGT in the germline V gene. The CDR3 sequence is 14 residues long. The CDR3 spells CASSAQAVTGELFF. The DNA for the CDR3 is TGTGCCAGCAGTGCTCAGGCGGTCACCGGGGAGCTGTTTTTT.